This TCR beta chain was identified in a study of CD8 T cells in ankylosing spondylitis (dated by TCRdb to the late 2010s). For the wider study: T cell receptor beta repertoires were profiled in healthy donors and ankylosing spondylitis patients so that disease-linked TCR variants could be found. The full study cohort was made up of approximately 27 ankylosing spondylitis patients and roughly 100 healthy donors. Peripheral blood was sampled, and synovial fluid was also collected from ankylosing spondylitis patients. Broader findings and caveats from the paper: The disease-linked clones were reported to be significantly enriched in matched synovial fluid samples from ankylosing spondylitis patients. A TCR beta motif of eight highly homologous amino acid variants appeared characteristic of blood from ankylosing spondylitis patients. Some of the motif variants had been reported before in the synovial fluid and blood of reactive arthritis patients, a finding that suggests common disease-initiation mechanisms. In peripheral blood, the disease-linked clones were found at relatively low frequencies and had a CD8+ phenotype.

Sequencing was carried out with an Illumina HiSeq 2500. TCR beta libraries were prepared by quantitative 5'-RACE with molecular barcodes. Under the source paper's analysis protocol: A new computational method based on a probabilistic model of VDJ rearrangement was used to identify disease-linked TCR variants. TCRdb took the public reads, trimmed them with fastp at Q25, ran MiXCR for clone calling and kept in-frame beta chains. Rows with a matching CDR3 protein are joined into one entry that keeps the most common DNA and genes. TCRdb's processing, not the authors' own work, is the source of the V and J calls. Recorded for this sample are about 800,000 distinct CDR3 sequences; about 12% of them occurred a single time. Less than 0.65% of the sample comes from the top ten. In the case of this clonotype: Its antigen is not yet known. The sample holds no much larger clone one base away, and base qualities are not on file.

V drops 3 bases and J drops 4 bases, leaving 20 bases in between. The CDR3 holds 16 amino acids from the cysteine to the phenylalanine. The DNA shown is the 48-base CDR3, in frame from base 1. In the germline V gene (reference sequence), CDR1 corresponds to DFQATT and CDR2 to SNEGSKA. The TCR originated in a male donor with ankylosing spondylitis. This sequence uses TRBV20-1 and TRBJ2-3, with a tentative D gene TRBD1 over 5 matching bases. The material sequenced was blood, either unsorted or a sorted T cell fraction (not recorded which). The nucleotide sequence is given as TGCAGTGCTAGTAGTCGGGTCGATCTAGGGGCAGATACGCAGTATTTT. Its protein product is CSASSRVDLGADTQYF.